The 8 T cell receptor beta chains below come from one sample, sequenced in a study of identical twins (dated by TCRdb to between 2015 and 2016). To prepare the library, 5' RACE was applied. Sequenced using an Illumina HiSeq 2000. TCRdb reran the public reads through fastp at Q25 and MiXCR, keeping productive beta chains. When rows share a CDR3 protein, they turn into one entry using the most common DNA and genes. Across this sample there are 450,000 to 650,000 distinct CDR3 sequences, with approximately 10% seen only once. The ten largest clones add up to roughly 3% of the sample. These data are also associated with another study on yellow fever vaccine responses in identical twins.

The source material was PBMCs. The receptors derive from a woman under 30 in good health.

This clonotype was counted at least ten times. The chain employs TRBV11-1 and TRBJ2-3; D call uncertain. Germline CDR1 is SGHAT and CDR2 is FQDESV (reference sequence). V was cut by 2 bases and J by 6 bases, with 27 bases left in between. This CDR3 region has 19 residues. The CDR3 sequence is CASSLRNVVGKHPTDTQYF. CDR3 sequence (DNA): TGTGCCAGCAGCTTAAGGAATGTCGTGGGGAAGCACCCGACGGATACGCAGTATTTT.

The gene calls are TRBV7-2 and TRBJ2-5; the D is unclear. This CDR3 has 13 amino acids. With 3 bases removed from V and 5 bases from J, the gap between germline ends came to 10 bases. Germline V CDR1 and CDR2: SGHTA, FQGNSA. CDR3 in DNA: TGTGCCAGCAGCTTCAGGCCTCCGGAGACCCAGTACTTC. The encoded protein is CASSFRPPETQYF.

The chain uses TRBV7-9 and TRBJ2-5, with 9 nucleotides matching TRBD1. V shed 3 bases and J 5 bases; nucleotides not matched to a gene: 1. This CDR3 spans 13 amino acids. The germline gives CDR1 SEHNR, CDR2 FQNEAQ (reference sequence). CDR3 residues: CASSFDRGETQYF. The CDR3 DNA is TGTGCCAGCAGCTTCGACAGGGGGGAGACCCAGTACTTC.

This clonotype has a count of ten or more. The chain carries TRBV7-9 and TRBJ1-2; no firm D call. The CDR3 consists of 15 residues. The V and J ends lost 5 bases and 7 bases respectively, with 20 bases between them. Germline CDR1 reads SEHNR; CDR2 reads FQNEAQ (reference sequence). In nucleotides, the CDR3 is TGTGCCAGCAGCCGAGACCTGCGGGGTACCGGTGGCTACACCTTC. As protein: CASSRDLRGTGGYTF.

This clonotype was seen many times. This chain uses TRBV6-2 or TRBV6-3 with TRBJ2-2; TRBD2 agrees at 13 bases. Trimming cost V 5 bases and J 6 bases; bases outside gene matches: 6. Germline V gives CDR1 MNHEY, CDR2 SVGEGT. The CDR3 consists of 16 residues. The CDR3: CASSRRLAGGPGELFF. Written as DNA, the CDR3 is TGTGCCAGCAGTCGCAGACTAGCGGGAGGACCCGGGGAGCTGTTTTTT.

This clonotype was recorded many times. The chain couples TRBV12-3 or TRBV12-4 to TRBJ2-5, with 9 bases aligning to TRBD2. Trimming at V came to 5 bases and at J to 5 bases, leaving 9 bases not matched to a gene. This CDR3 contains 15 residues. The CDR3 loop reads CASSPRGLAGETQYF. The DNA for the CDR3 is TGTGCCAGCAGTCCCAGAGGGCTAGCGGGGGAGACCCAGTACTTC.

V gene TRBV5-1 combines with J gene TRBJ2-6, with D tentatively TRBD1 or TRBD2 (6 bases each). Looked up from germline, CDR1 is SGHRS and CDR2 is YFSETQ. Trimming left V 3 bases short and J 0 bases short, with 25 bases between. The CDR3 is 21 amino acids. DNA of the CDR3: TGCGCCAGCAGCTCAGGCGGGACATTAGGTGAGGTAGGCTCTGGGGCCAACGTCCTGACTTTC. The encoded protein is CASSSGGTLGEVGSGANVLTF.

Concerning this clonotype itself: The limits of the CDR3 on the DNA are not certain, so only TCRdb's listed CDR3 is given. This sequence joins TRBV28 and TRBJ2-1; the table gives TRBD2 as D, unverified against the DNA. The CDR3 extends over 14 residues, inclusive of both ends. Germline loops: CDR1 MDHEN, CDR2 SYDVKM. CDR3 region: CASILASRTNEQFF.